Each of the 9 T cell receptor beta chains below was sequenced from the same sample in a study of cytomegalovirus exposure and HLA in healthy donors. Sequenced by immunoSEQ multiplex PCR; TCRdb stores in-frame clones only, minus some. Of 55,000 to 75,000 clones listed, roughly 94% are singletons. Sequencing was performed on PBMCs. These receptors all stem from a young man in good health and CMV-seropositive.

The chain employs TRBV11-3 and TRBJ2-5; TRBD2 aligns across 11 bases. The J segment lost 2 bases and the V segment lost 5 bases, leaving 4 bases of the junction unmatched. CDR1 is SGHNT and CDR2 is YENEEA in the germline V gene. The CDR3 consists of 15 residues. The CDR3 region is CASSPGTSGQETQYF. The CDR3 nucleotides are TGTGCCAGCAGCCCTGGGACTAGCGGACAAGAGACCCAGTACTTC.

The chain combines TRBV10-1 with TRBJ1-1, with D uncertain. The CDR3 has 14 amino acids. Deletions cut 8 bases from V and 3 bases from J, with 16 bases between. Germline V lookup: CDR1 WNHNN, CDR2 SYGVQD (reference sequence). For the CDR3, the DNA is TGCGCCAGCCGAGGCAGCCTCACGGACACTGAAGCTTTCTTT. Its protein product is CASRGSLTDTEAFF.

The rearrangement links TRBV9 to TRBJ2-1; 10 bases match TRBD2. Germline-derived CDR1 and CDR2 are SGDLS and YYNGEE. V trimming: 3 bases; J trimming: 2 bases; junction bases outside the gene matches: 5. This CDR3 is 16 amino acids long. As DNA, the CDR3 is TGTGCCAGCAGCGGGAGCGGGGGGGGGACCTACAATGAGCAGTTCTTC. Its translation: CASSGSGGGTYNEQFF.

This sequence joins TRBV6-1 and TRBJ2-7; possibly TRBD1 for D (5 bases). CDR3 size: 15 residues. V lost 0 bases to trimming and J lost 2 bases, with 11 bases between them. Germline V lookup: CDR1 MNHNS, CDR2 SASEGT. DNA of the CDR3: TGTGCCAGCAGTGAAGCGCCAGGGTCCCCCTACGAGCAGTACTTC. Translation gives CASSEAPGSPYEQYF.

Written as DNA, the CDR3 is TGTGCCTGGAGTCCTCTTAGCGGGAGGGTGAACACCGGGGAGCTGTTTTTT. Residues: CAWSPLSGRVNTGELFF. The chain couples TRBV30 to TRBJ2-2; 11 bases are shared with TRBD2. The CDR3 extends over 17 amino acids. V shed 2 bases, J shed 1 base, and the junction held 6 bases outside the gene matches. The germline gives CDR1 GTSNPN, CDR2 SVGIG (reference sequence).

Note on this clone: The same CDR3 can be traced to other DNA sequences in this sample. The chain recombines TRBV27 with TRBJ1-2; TRBD1 aligns across 9 bases. There are 13 residues in the CDR3. Trimming cost V 5 bases and J 8 bases; bases outside gene matches: 6. CDR1 and CDR2 from the germline V gene are MNHEY and SMNVEV (reference sequence). This chain's CDR3 is CASSPGTGHGYTF. The DNA of the CDR3 is TGTGCCAGCAGTCCAGGGACAGGGCACGGCTACACCTTC.

In nucleotides, the CDR3 is TGTGCCAGCAGCGGGGGACTAGCGCGCACAGATACGCAGTATTTT. Protein: CASSGGLARTDTQYF. This rearrangement joins TRBV9 to TRBJ2-3, with 10 bases lining up with TRBD2. This CDR3 has 15 residues. In germline, CDR1 is SGDLS, CDR2 YYNGEE. V shed 3 bases and J 1 base; nucleotides not matched to a gene: 2.

The chain is built from TRBV12-5 and TRBJ2-7; no firm D call. Trimming removed 3 bases from V and 4 bases from J, with 4 bases in between. This CDR3 spans 11 amino acids. The V gene's germline CDR1 is LGHNT and CDR2 FRNRAP. This CDR3 reads CASGLLYEQYF. CDR3 sequence (DNA): TGTGCTAGTGGTTTACTATACGAGCAGTACTTC. The entire variable domain, with the rest obtained from reference TRBV12-5 and TRBJ2-7, is as follows: DARVTQTPRHKVTEMGQEVTMRCQPILGHNTVFWYRQTMMQGLELLAYFRNRAPLDDSGMPKDRFSAEMPDATLATLKIQPSEPRDSAVYFCASGLLYEQYFGPGTRLTVT.

The chain couples TRBV25-1 to TRBJ1-1; D not resolved. CDR1 and CDR2 from the germline V gene are MGHDK and SYGVNS. The CDR3 totals 13 residues. V was trimmed by 4 bases and J by 1 base, leaving 7 bases between them. CDR3 region: CASSGQGNTEAFF. CDR3 bases: TGTGCCAGCAGTGGACAAGGGAACACTGAAGCTTTCTTT.